The 30 T cell receptor beta chains below were found in one sample sequenced in a study of blood T cell repertoires in COVID-19. Using immunoSEQ multiplex PCR, the repertoire was profiled, and TCRdb retains in-frame clones only, with some absent. Among some 160,000 clones listed, approximately 90% were seen once. Sequences were obtained from PBMCs or T cells enriched from blood (not recorded which). The receptors stem from a woman aged 50 to 60 who had recovered from COVID-19.

This chain joins TRBV3-1 (or the pseudogene TRBV3-2) and TRBJ2-7; D unresolved. The V and J ends lost 1 base and 6 bases respectively, with 16 bases between them. This CDR3 has 15 residues. Per germline, CDR1 LGHDT and CDR2 YNNKEL (reference sequence). The DNA of the CDR3 is TGTGCCAGCAGCCAAGTTGTCGGCAGATCGGGCGAGCAGTACTTC. Translating gives CASSQVVGRSGEQYF.

The rearrangement uses TRBV29-1 and TRBJ1-1; possible D gene TRBD1, 6 bases. CDR1 is SQVTM, CDR2 ANQGSEA, per germline. V dropped 3 bases and J dropped 2 bases, with 10 bases sitting between them. This CDR3 is built from 13 residues. The CDR3 loop is CSVERQANTEAFF. For the CDR3, the DNA is TGCAGCGTTGAGAGACAGGCTAACACTGAAGCTTTCTTT.

The rearrangement uses TRBV30 and TRBJ2-5, with D perhaps TRBD1 (7 bases). V lost 5 bases, J lost 1 base, and 11 bases lay in between. The V gene's germline CDR1 is GTSNPN and CDR2 SVGIG (reference sequence). CDR3 size: 13 residues. CDR3 protein: CAWAGGGQETQYF. For the CDR3, the DNA is TGTGCCTGGGCAGGGGGAGGCCAAGAGACCCAGTACTTC.

The V gene is TRBV29-1, the J gene TRBJ2-5; D is unresolved. The germline gives CDR1 SQVTM, CDR2 ANQGSEA. This CDR3 region has 13 residues. The V end was cut by 1 base, the J end by 2 bases, with 8 bases between. The CDR3 region is CSVEGGQQETQYF. CDR3 DNA sequence: TGCAGCGTTGAAGGTGGGCAGCAAGAGACCCAGTACTTC.

In its sample, this clone was seen once. DNA of the CDR3: TGCGCCAGCAGCCAAGCGAGGAAACGGGGACAGGGAGGCGCAGATACGCAGTATTTT. This translates into CASSQARKRGQGGADTQYF. This chain uses TRBV4-3 with TRBJ2-3; 9 bases agree with TRBD1. From germline, CDR1 is LGHNA and CDR2 YSLEER. The V and J ends lost 1 base and 4 bases, in that order; junction bases with no gene match: 15. The CDR3 sequence is 19 residues long.

The chain employs TRBV29-1 and TRBJ2-7; unclear D gene. V lost 5 bases and J 1 base, leaving 9 bases between the germline ends. Germline V CDR1 and CDR2: SQVTM, ANQGSEA. The CDR3 is 12 residues long. The CDR3 is CSVRTASYEQYF. The CDR3 bases are TGCAGCGTTCGAACCGCGTCCTACGAGCAGTACTTC.

This chain joins TRBV6-2 or TRBV6-3 and TRBJ1-1; D not certain. Germline V gene data show CDR1 as MNHEY and CDR2 as SVGEGT. The CDR3 runs 16 residues. Trimming removed 2 bases from V and 0 bases from J, with 13 bases in between. This chain's CDR3 is CASSYGREALNTEAFF. The CDR3 DNA reads TGTGCCAGCAGTTACGGGAGGGAAGCCTTGAACACTGAAGCTTTCTTT.

This clone has just a few counts. The chain links TRBV6-1 to TRBJ2-2; D is ambiguous. Germline loops: CDR1 MNHNS, CDR2 SASEGT. The CDR3 covers 12 residues. The V gene lost 6 bases and the J gene lost 6 bases, with 8 bases spanning the gap. The DNA for the CDR3 is TGTGCCAGCAGCCAAAGCCCCGGGGAGCTGTTTTTT. This codes for CASSQSPGELFF.

This clone was seen more than once but under ten times. Within the sample, other DNA sequences also encode this same CDR3. The chain joins TRBV18 to TRBJ1-1, with a weak D call TRBD1 (5 bases). The CDR3 loop spans 13 amino acids. Germline V gives CDR1 KGHSH, CDR2 LQKENI. V dropped 3 bases and J dropped 1 base, with 6 bases sitting between them. The CDR3, as DNA: TGTGCCAGCTCACCCGGACAGAACACTGAAGCTTTCTTT. Protein sequence: CASSPGQNTEAFF.

The J gene is TRBJ2-7, the V gene TRBV5-1, with D unresolved. Trimming cost V 1 base and J 1 base, with 9 bases left between them. Looked up from germline, CDR1 is SGHRS and CDR2 is YFSETQ. The CDR3 sequence is 14 residues long. Written as DNA, the CDR3 is TGCGCCAGCAGCTTGTCGCAGATTTCCTACGAGCAGTACTTC. Translation: CASSLSQISYEQYF.

The CDR3 loop reads CASSGSLGQKNTEAFF. In nucleotides, the CDR3 is TGTGCCAGCAGCGGCAGTTTGGGACAGAAGAACACTGAAGCTTTCTTT. The chain is built from TRBV11-2 and TRBJ1-1; 7 bases agree with TRBD1. Per germline, CDR1 SGHAT and CDR2 FQNNGV. CDR3 length equals 16 residues. Germline trimming cut 5 bases from V and 1 base from J; bases unmatched to any gene: 10.

The chain uses TRBV7-2 and TRBJ2-5; 9 bases fit TRBD2. This CDR3 has 16 residues. Germline V gene sequence: CDR1 SGHTA, CDR2 FQGNSA. The trim removed 0 bases at V and 1 base at J, leaving 3 bases unmatched. The chain's CDR3 is CASSLAAGGFQETQYF. The CDR3 bases are TGTGCCAGCAGCTTAGCTGCGGGGGGGTTCCAAGAGACCCAGTACTTC.

The rearrangement links TRBV7-2 to TRBJ2-7; 9 bases align to TRBD1. V was clipped by 5 bases and J by 2 bases; unmatched bases: 10. The V gene's germline CDR1 is SGHTA and CDR2 FQGNSA. The CDR3 has 16 amino acids. The CDR3 protein is CASSLTGGAFPYEQYF. Written as DNA, the CDR3 is TGTGCCAGCAGCCTTACAGGGGGCGCTTTCCCCTACGAGCAGTACTTC. The variable domain in full, with the rest retrieved from reference TRBV7-2 and TRBJ2-7, is GAGVSQSPSNKVTEKGKDVELRCDPISGHTALYWYRQSLGQGLEFLIYFQGNSAPDKSGLPSDRFSAERTGGSVSTLTIQRTQQEDSAVYLCASSLTGGAFPYEQYFGPGTRLTVT.

The V and J genes are TRBV5-1 and TRBJ1-5; the D gene is possibly TRBD1 (5 bases). CDR3 length equals 14 residues. CDR1 and CDR2 (germline): SGHRS, YFSETQ. Trimming shortened V by 0 bases and J by 3 bases, and 7 bases separated the two germline ends. The CDR3 loop reads CASSLEGSNQPQHF. The DNA of the CDR3 is TGCGCCAGCAGCTTGGAGGGGTCCAATCAGCCCCAGCATTTT.

The rearrangement joins TRBV12-3 or TRBV12-4 to TRBJ1-5; TRBD1 matches 8 bases. V gave up 5 bases and J gave up 7 bases; unmatched junction bases: 4. CDR3 size: 13 residues. For the CDR3, the DNA is TGTGCCAGCAGTCGACAGGGGAAACAGCCCCAGCATTTT. It is translated as CASSRQGKQPQHF.

The sample holds one count of this clone. This chain connects TRBV5-6 to TRBJ1-1; weak D call: TRBD1 (6 bases). V lost 4 bases to trimming and J lost 11 bases, with 21 bases between them. The germline V gene encodes CDR1 SGHDT and CDR2 YYEEEE. This CDR3 region has 14 residues. CDR3 sequence reads: CASSPTNRVFVAFF. The CDR3 nucleotides are TGTGCCAGCAGCCCAACAAACAGGGTTTTTGTTGCTTTCTTT.

The chain joins TRBV27 to TRBJ1-4, with D uncertain. CDR3 length equals 13 residues. Trimming cost V 2 bases and J 11 bases, with 12 bases left between them. The germline CDR1 and CDR2 sequences are MNHEY and SMNVEV (reference sequence). CDR3 sequence: CASSLRESQKLFF. In nucleotides, the CDR3 is TGTGCCAGCAGTTTAAGGGAGAGTCAGAAACTGTTTTTT.

This clone has just one count. The chain employs TRBV6-6 and TRBJ1-2; D uncertain. V was cut by 2 bases and J by 7 bases, with 14 bases left in between. The CDR3 contains 14 residues. CDR1 and CDR2 from the germline V gene are MNHNY and SVGAGI (reference sequence). CDR3 coding DNA: TGTGCCAGCAGTTACGCCTCTGCTGCTAGTGGCTACACCTTC. Protein product: CASSYASAASGYTF.

V gene TRBV9 combines with J gene TRBJ1-6; 7 positions agree with TRBD1. Looked up from germline, CDR1 is SGDLS and CDR2 is YYNGEE. V lost 3 bases, J lost 9 bases, and 9 bases stayed unmatched. The CDR3 is made up of 15 amino acids. In DNA form, the CDR3 reads TGTGCCAGCAGCGCCACAGGGGCGAGGGGTTCACCCCTCCACTTT. Protein: CASSATGARGSPLHF.

This clone appeared a single time. The chain employs TRBV30 and TRBJ2-2, with D tentatively TRBD2 (6 bases). This CDR3 comprises 17 residues. Per germline, CDR1 GTSNPN and CDR2 SVGIG (reference sequence). V lost 5 bases and J lost 6, with 25 bases in between. The CDR3 DNA reads as TGTGCCTGGGCCCAGGGAAAAGCGGGTGGCTCCGCCGGGGAGCTGTTTTTT. It is translated as CAWAQGKAGGSAGELFF.

This clone showed up just a few times. The V gene is TRBV6-6, the J gene TRBJ2-7; tentative D call: TRBD1 (5 bases). This CDR3 has 12 amino acids. V shed 6 bases and J shed 2 bases, with 8 bases lying between them. Germline V gene data show CDR1 as MNHNY and CDR2 as SVGAGI (reference sequence). The CDR3 bases are TGTGCCAGCAGCCCAGGGACCTACGAGCAGTACTTC. This sequence encodes CASSPGTYEQYF.

The chain employs TRBV7-2 and TRBJ2-3; TRBD2 matches at 8 bases. With 5 bases clipped from V and 6 bases from J, the junction kept 16 bases outside the gene matches. Germline V gene sequence: CDR1 SGHTA, CDR2 FQGNSA. CDR3 length: 17 residues. The CDR3 loop reads CASSLRTGTSNSDTQYF. CDR3 bases: TGTGCCAGCAGCCTGCGCACCGGGACTAGTAATTCGGATACGCAGTATTTT.

This chain joins TRBV7-2 and TRBJ2-5, with a weak D call TRBD1 (6 bases). V shed 2 bases and J shed 2 bases, with 15 bases lying between them. The CDR3 spans 16 residues. CDR1 is SGHTA and CDR2 is FQGNSA in the germline V gene. This CDR3 reads CASSLMAGALQETQYF. In DNA form, the CDR3 reads TGTGCCAGCAGCTTAATGGCAGGGGCGCTTCAAGAGACCCAGTACTTC. Drawing the rest from reference TRBV7-2 and TRBJ2-5, the complete variable domain is GAGVSQSPSNKVTEKGKDVELRCDPISGHTALYWYRQSLGQGLEFLIYFQGNSAPDKSGLPSDRFSAERTGGSVSTLTIQRTQQEDSAVYLCASSLMAGALQETQYFGPGTRLLVL.

The V gene is TRBV11-3, the J gene TRBJ2-1; 10 nucleotides match TRBD1. This CDR3 spans 12 amino acids. The germline CDR1 and CDR2 sequences are SGHNT and YENEEA. In DNA, the CDR3 is TGTGCGGGGGGGGACAGGGGATATGAGCAGTTCTTC. This codes for CAGGDRGYEQFF.

This clone is a singleton in its sample. The chain uses TRBV2 and TRBJ2-5, with 11 bases lining up with TRBD2. Germline V gene lookup returns CDR1 SNHLY and CDR2 FYNNEI. CDR3 length: 15 residues. J was trimmed by 0 bases and V by 6 bases; bases with no gene match: 3. The CDR3 sequence is CASRIAGGYQETQYF. CDR3 nucleotides: TGTGCCAGCAGGATAGCGGGGGGGTACCAAGAGACCCAGTACTTC.

The V and J genes are TRBV9 and TRBJ2-2; TRBD2 matches at 12 bases. Germline assignment: CDR1 SGDLS and CDR2 YYNGEE. V lost 4 bases to trimming and J lost 2 bases; unmatched junction nucleotides: 15. CDR3 length: 20 residues. Written as DNA, the CDR3 is TGTGCCAGCAGCCTTAGCCGCCCTAGCGGGGGGGCGACAAACACCGGGGAGCTGTTTTTT. It encodes CASSLSRPSGGATNTGELFF.

J is TRBJ2-3 and V is TRBV5-1; 11 positions match TRBD2. Trimming cost V 1 base and J 2 bases; bases outside gene matches: 3. This CDR3 is built from 16 residues. Germline CDR1 SGHRS, CDR2 YFSETQ. CDR3 nucleotide sequence: TGCGCCAGCAGCTTGTCACTAGCGGGGGACACAGATACGCAGTATTTT. It yields the protein CASSLSLAGDTDTQYF.

Here the CDR3 reads CASSLAVTGEGYTF. The CDR3, as DNA: TGTGCCAGCAGCTTAGCGGTGACAGGGGAGGGCTACACCTTC. The genes are TRBV7-9 and TRBJ1-2; TRBD1 matches at 8 bases. CDR1 SEHNR and CDR2 FQNEAQ come from the germline V gene (reference sequence). Trimming removed 0 bases from V and 8 bases from J; junction bases left unmatched: 5. The CDR3 runs to 14 residues.

The V and J genes are TRBV28 and TRBJ2-2, with 7 bases matching TRBD2. Per the germline V gene, CDR1 is MDHEN and CDR2 is SYDVKM. The CDR3 loop spans 18 amino acids. V lost 1 base and J lost 5; bases outside the gene matches: 13. Here the CDR3 reads CASSLYAGDLSWTGELFF. The CDR3 bases are TGTGCCAGCAGTTTATACGCGGGGGACTTATCGTGGACCGGGGAGCTGTTTTTT.

The chain employs TRBV6-5 and TRBJ1-2; 10 bases are a match to TRBD1. The germline V gene encodes CDR1 MNHEY and CDR2 SVGAGI. After removal of 7 bases from V and 5 bases from J, the junction contained 10 bases not matched to a gene. This CDR3 spans 15 amino acids. CDR3 coding DNA: TGTGCCAGCACCGGGGGGCCGGGACAGGGGTATGGCTACACCTTC. It specifies CASTGGPGQGYGYTF.